The present T cell receptor (beta chain) was sequenced within a study of long-term antiretroviral therapy in people with HIV. Study results and caveats: Before ART, certain clones expanded, and these dominated the repertoire at all time points. Subsequent to ART, diversity was augmented yet persisted below that of transplant donor controls.

Trimming removed 2 bases at V and 3 bases at J, with 17 bases between. Per germline, CDR1 SGHNT and CDR2 YYREEE (reference sequence). The CDR3 totals 16 residues. Concerning this clone itself: Its cognate antigen is unknown.

Runs used v3.0 of the immunoSEQ assay and were done at survey level. Sequencing was intended to reach roughly 40,000-55,000 T-cell genomes per sample. Using immunoSEQ multiplex PCR, the repertoire was profiled, and TCRdb retains in-frame clones only, with some absent. The sample lists 20,000 to 25,000 clones; about 85% were seen once. This specimen was unsorted PBMCs, taken 1.9 years after starting antiretroviral therapy. The TCR was taken from a woman aged 25 to 39 with HIV. The chain combines TRBV5-4 with TRBJ1-2, with no clear D. This chain's CDR3 is CASSLSPTIPDYGYTF. CDR3 nucleotide sequence: TGTGCCAGCAGCTTATCTCCCACCATCCCGGACTATGGCTACACCTTC.